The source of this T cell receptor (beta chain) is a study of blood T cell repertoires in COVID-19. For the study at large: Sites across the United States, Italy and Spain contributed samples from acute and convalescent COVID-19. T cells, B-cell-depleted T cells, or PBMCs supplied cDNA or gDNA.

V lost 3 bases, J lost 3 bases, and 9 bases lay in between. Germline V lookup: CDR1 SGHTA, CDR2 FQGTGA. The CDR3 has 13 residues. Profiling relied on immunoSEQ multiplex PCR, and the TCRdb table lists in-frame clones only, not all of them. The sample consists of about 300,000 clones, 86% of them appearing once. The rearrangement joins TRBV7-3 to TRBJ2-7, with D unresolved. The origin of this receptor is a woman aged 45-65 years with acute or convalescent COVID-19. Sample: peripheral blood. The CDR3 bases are TGTGCCAGCAGCTTTGGGCTTAGCTACGAGCAGTACTTC. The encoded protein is CASSFGLSYEQYF.